This T cell receptor beta chain was captured in a study of T cell changes during pregnancy in multiple sclerosis (dated by TCRdb to between 2019 and 2020). Broadly, across the study: Changes in the T cell repertoire over the course of pregnancy were examined in this study in women with multiple sclerosis.

From its cysteine to its phenylalanine, the CDR3 spans 15 amino acids. The read is trimmed to its CDR3 DNA, 45 bases read in frame from base 1. Trimming leaves V shorter by 9 bases and J shorter by 3 bases, with the junction holding 13 bases beyond the gene matches. The germline V gene encodes CDR1 MNHEY and CDR2 SMNVEV (reference sequence). The library was obtained by the immunoSEQ multiplex PCR assay. Entries here come from immuneACCESS through TCRdb and include only in-frame sequences with V and J called. Some clones fail to appear in such tables; in the studies checked, an unresolved V gene covers under half of the shortfall, and the cause of the remainder is unknown. Here the sample has about 40,000 clones; roughly 90% occur a single time. The top ten clonotypes cover 0.43% of the sample. Based on its abundance in the sample, this clone is medium-sized (0.01 to 0.1%). Its antigen is currently not known. No clone much larger than this one lies a single base away; base qualities are absent.

Here the chain combines TRBV27 and TRBJ2-7; the central 8 bases match TRBD2. Here the sequenced sample was CD4+ T cells from peripheral blood mononuclear cells, taken in the third trimester of pregnancy. The clonotype was recovered from a female donor with multiple sclerosis, enrolled in a pregnancy study. The DNA reads TGTGCCAGTAAGGATATGGCGGGAGGTAACTACGAGCAGTACTTC. Its amino acids are CASKDMAGGNYEQYF.